Below, 12 T cell receptor beta chains from the same sample are listed, as sequenced in a study of Ad26.COV2.S vaccination and SARS-CoV-2 variants. Treatment denoted: some 20 received Ad26.COV2.S at low or high dose, single or two shots; roughly five received placebo; per-sample allocation not given. Specimen acquisition occurred on day 63 following the initial vaccine or placebo injection. TCRdb keeps only in-frame clones here, not all; method: immunoSEQ multiplex PCR. The repertoire holds about 400,000 clones, with 89% as singletons. The input for sequencing was peripheral blood, taken in a trial of Ad26.COV2.S vaccine versus placebo. These receptors were taken from a person between 18 and 59 years old who received the Ad26.COV2.S COVID-19 vaccine or a placebo.

The CDR3 DNA reads as TGTGCCAGCAGCTTGGACAGGGGAACTGGAAACACCATATATTTT. Translation: CASSLDRGTGNTIYF. This chain links TRBV11-2 with TRBJ1-3; 9 bases align to TRBD1. CDR1 is SGHAT and CDR2 is FQNNGV in the germline V gene. V gave up 3 bases and J gave up 2 bases; unmatched junction bases: 2. This CDR3 is built from 15 residues.

This clone came up a few times. The chain uses TRBV5-1 and TRBJ2-1, with a weak D call TRBD2 (6 bases). Germline V CDR1 and CDR2: SGHRS, YFSETQ. The CDR3 is made up of 12 amino acids. With 9 bases removed from V and 8 bases from J, the gap between germline ends came to 15 bases. CDR3 in DNA: TGCGCCAACGAGACTAGGTTTCATGAGCAGTTCTTC. Its translation is CANETRFHEQFF. The entire variable domain, with the rest obtained from reference TRBV5-1 and TRBJ2-1, is as follows: KAGVTQTPRYLIKTRGQQVTLSCSPISGHRSVSWYQQTPGQGLQFLFEYFSETQRNKGNFPGRFSGRQFSNSRSEMNVSTLELGDSALYLCANETRFHEQFFGPGTRLTVL.

The CDR3 loop reads CASSRDRSYGYTF. Written as DNA, the CDR3 is TGTGCCAGCAGCCGCGACAGAAGCTATGGCTACACCTTC. This chain links TRBV27 with TRBJ1-2, with D maybe TRBD1 (5 bases). This CDR3 is built from 13 residues. Looked up from germline, CDR1 is MNHEY and CDR2 is SMNVEV (reference sequence). Trimming removed 6 bases from V and 4 bases from J, with 12 bases in between.

The J gene is TRBJ2-1, the V gene TRBV10-3; 12 positions agree with TRBD2. The junction had 10 bases not matched to a gene; V was cut back by 0 bases and J by 10 bases. The V gene's germline CDR1 is ENHRY and CDR2 SYGVKD. This CDR3 is built from 17 residues. In DNA, the CDR3 is TGTGCCATCAGTGAGTCGGTGACTAGCGGGAGCCTAGGGGAGCAGTTCTTC. It codes for CAISESVTSGSLGEQFF.

This chain connects TRBV5-1 to TRBJ2-1; 7 bases map to TRBD1. The V gene end was trimmed by 0 bases and the J gene end by 3 bases; junction bases not matched to a gene: 3. The CDR3 runs 15 residues. The germline CDR1 and CDR2 sequences are SGHRS and YFSETQ. CDR3 nucleotide sequence: TGCGCCAGCAGCTTGGAGACAGGGTTCTACAATGAGCAGTTCTTC. This gives the protein CASSLETGFYNEQFF.

The V gene is TRBV18, the J gene TRBJ2-5; 10 bases are shared with TRBD2. V lost 3 bases and J lost 1; bases outside the gene matches: 2. Germline-derived CDR1 and CDR2 are KGHSH and LQKENI. CDR3 length equals 15 residues. The CDR3 DNA reads as TGTGCCAGCTCACCCCTAGCGGGAGTCCAAGAGACCCAGTACTTC. It is translated as CASSPLAGVQETQYF.

This chain joins TRBV28 and TRBJ2-3, with D unclear. This CDR3 has 14 residues. V lost 3 bases and J 4 bases, leaving 11 bases between the germline ends. Germline loops: CDR1 MDHEN, CDR2 SYDVKM. The CDR3 protein is CASSFPSGPDTQYF. In DNA form, the CDR3 reads TGTGCCAGCAGTTTTCCTTCGGGTCCAGATACGCAGTATTTT.

J is TRBJ2-3 and V is TRBV9, with unresolved D. The CDR3 totals 12 residues. Trimming took 1 base from V and 4 from J, leaving 4 bases between them. Germline V lookup: CDR1 SGDLS, CDR2 YYNGEE. The CDR3 sequence: CASSVTADTQYF. CDR3 sequence (DNA): TGTGCCAGCAGCGTAACCGCAGATACGCAGTATTTT.

The genes are TRBV25-1 and TRBJ1-4; 7 bases fit TRBD1. The trim removed 4 bases at V and 5 bases at J, leaving 10 bases unmatched. The CDR3 is 16 amino acids. Germline loops: CDR1 MGHDK, CDR2 SYGVNS. The CDR3 loop reads CASSALQGTANEKLFF. The CDR3 nucleotides are TGTGCCAGCAGTGCTCTTCAGGGGACAGCGAATGAAAAACTGTTTTTT. The full variable domain, with the rest looked up from reference TRBV25-1 and TRBJ1-4, is EADIYQTPRYLVIGTGKKITLECSQTMGHDKMYWYQQDPGMELHLIHYSYGVNSTEKGDLSSESTVSRIRTEHFPLTLESARPSHTSQYLCASSALQGTANEKLFFGSGTQLSVL.

This sequence joins TRBV16 and TRBJ1-5; no reliable D call. This CDR3 is 14 amino acids long. Germline V gene data show CDR1 as KGHSY and CDR2 as FQNENV. V gave up 0 bases and J gave up 4 bases, with 7 bases separating them. CDR3 region: CASSQSKVNQPQHF. As DNA, the CDR3 is TGTGCCAGCAGCCAATCGAAGGTTAATCAGCCCCAGCATTTT.

The J gene is TRBJ2-2, the V gene TRBV7-2; no firm D call. This CDR3 spans 14 amino acids. The V and J ends lost 5 bases and 5 bases respectively, with 12 bases between them. CDR1 and CDR2 from the germline V gene are SGHTA and FQGNSA. Here the CDR3 DNA reads TGTGCCAGCAGCCCCGGGCCCAGGACCGGGGAGCTGTTTTTT. Protein product: CASSPGPRTGELFF. Full variable domain (remainder filled in from reference TRBV7-2 and TRBJ2-2): GAGVSQSPSNKVTEKGKDVELRCDPISGHTALYWYRQSLGQGLEFLIYFQGNSAPDKSGLPSDRFSAERTGGSVSTLTIQRTQQEDSAVYLCASSPGPRTGELFFGEGSRLTVL.

This clone has only one observation. The chain couples TRBV7-9 to TRBJ2-3; 8 nucleotides agree with TRBD1. The germline gives CDR1 SEHNR, CDR2 FQNEAQ (reference sequence). The J segment lost 4 bases and the V segment lost 8 bases, leaving 8 bases of the junction unmatched. CDR3 length: 14 residues. In nucleotides, the CDR3 is TGTGCCAGCTCTCGGTCGACAGGGGCAGATACGCAGTATTTT. Translating it yields CASSRSTGADTQYF.